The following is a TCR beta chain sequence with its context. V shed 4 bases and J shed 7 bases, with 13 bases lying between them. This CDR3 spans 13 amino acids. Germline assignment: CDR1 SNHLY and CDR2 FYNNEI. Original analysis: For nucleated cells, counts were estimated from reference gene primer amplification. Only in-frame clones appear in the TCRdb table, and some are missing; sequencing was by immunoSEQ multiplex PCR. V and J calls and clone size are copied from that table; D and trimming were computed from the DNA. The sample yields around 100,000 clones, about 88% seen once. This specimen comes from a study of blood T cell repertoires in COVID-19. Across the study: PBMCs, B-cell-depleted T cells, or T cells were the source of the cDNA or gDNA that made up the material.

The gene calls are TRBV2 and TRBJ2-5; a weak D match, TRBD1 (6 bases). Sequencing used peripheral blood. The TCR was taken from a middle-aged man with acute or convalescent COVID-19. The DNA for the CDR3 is TGTGCCAGCAGTGGAGGACAGCGAGGGACCCAGTACTTC. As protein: CASSGGQRGTQYF.